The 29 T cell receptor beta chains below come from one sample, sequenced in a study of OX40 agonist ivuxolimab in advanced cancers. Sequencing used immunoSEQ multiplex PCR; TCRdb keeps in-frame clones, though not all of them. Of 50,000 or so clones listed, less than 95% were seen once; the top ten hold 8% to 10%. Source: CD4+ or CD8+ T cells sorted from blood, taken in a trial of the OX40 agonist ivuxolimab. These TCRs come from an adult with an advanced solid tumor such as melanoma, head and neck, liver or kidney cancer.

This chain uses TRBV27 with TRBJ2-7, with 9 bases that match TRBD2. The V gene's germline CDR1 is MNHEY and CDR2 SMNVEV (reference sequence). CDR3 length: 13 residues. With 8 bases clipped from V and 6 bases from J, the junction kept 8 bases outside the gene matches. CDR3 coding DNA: TGTGCCAGCCGGGGACTAGCTATGTTCGAGCAGTACTTC. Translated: CASRGLAMFEQYF.

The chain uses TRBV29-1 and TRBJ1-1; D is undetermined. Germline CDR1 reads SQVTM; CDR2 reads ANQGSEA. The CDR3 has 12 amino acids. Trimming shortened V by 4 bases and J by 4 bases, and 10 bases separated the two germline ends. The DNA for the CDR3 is TGCAGCGTTGTACTATGGGGCACTGAAGCTTTCTTT. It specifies CSVVLWGTEAFF.

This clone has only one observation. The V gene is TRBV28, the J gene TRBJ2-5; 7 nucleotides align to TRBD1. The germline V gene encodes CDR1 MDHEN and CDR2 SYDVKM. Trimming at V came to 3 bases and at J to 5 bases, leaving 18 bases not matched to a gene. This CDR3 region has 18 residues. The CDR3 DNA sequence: TGTGCCAGCAGTTTTGGGGTTATACAGGGGAGTTTTCGGGAGACCCAGTACTTC. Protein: CASSFGVIQGSFRETQYF.

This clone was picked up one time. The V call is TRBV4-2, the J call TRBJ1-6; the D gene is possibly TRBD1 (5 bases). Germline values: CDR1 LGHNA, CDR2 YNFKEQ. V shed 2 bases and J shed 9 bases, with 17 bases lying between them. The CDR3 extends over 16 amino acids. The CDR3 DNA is TGTGCCAGCAGCCAATCCATGATGGGGGGAGCTTCACCCCTCCACTTT. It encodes CASSQSMMGGASPLHF.

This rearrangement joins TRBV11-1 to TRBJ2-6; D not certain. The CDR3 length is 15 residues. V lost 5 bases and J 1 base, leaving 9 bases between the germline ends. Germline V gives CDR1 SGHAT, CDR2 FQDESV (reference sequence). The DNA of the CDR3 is TGTGCCAGCAGCCTGGGTCCTTCTGGGGCCAACGTCCTGACTTTC. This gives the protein CASSLGPSGANVLTF.

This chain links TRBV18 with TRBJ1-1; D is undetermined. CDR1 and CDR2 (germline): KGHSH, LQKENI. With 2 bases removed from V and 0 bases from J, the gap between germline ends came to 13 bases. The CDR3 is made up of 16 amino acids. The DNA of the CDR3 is TGTGCCAGCTCACCAGAATACGGCCTCATGAACACTGAAGCTTTCTTT. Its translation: CASSPEYGLMNTEAFF.

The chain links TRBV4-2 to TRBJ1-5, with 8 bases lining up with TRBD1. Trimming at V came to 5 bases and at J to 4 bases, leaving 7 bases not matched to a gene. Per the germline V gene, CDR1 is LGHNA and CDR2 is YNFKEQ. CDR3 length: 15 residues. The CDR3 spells CASSALTGANQPQHF. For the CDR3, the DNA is TGTGCCAGCAGCGCACTGACAGGGGCAAATCAGCCCCAGCATTTT.

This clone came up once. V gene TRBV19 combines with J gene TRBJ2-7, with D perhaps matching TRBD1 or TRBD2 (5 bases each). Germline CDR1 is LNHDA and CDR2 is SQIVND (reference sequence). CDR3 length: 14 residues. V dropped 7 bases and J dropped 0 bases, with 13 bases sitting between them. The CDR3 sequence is CASTFSGSSYEQYF. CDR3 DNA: TGTGCCAGTACTTTTTCAGGGAGCTCCTACGAGCAGTACTTC.

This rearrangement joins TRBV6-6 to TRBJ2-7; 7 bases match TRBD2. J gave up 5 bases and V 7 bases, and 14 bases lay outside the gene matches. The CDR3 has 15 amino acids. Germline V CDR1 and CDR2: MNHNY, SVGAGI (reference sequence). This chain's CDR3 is CASTTRAGIYDEQYF. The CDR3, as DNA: TGTGCCAGCACCACCAGAGCGGGAATCTATGACGAGCAGTACTTC.

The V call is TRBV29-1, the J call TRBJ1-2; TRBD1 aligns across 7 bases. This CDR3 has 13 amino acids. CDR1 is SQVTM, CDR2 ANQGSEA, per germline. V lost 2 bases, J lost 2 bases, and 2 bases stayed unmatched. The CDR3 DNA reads TGCAGCGTTGAAACAGGGGAAAACTATGGCTACACCTTC. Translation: CSVETGENYGYTF. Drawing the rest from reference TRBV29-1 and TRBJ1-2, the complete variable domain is SAVISQKPSRDICQRGTSLTIQCQVDSQVTMMFWYRQQPGQSLTLIATANQGSEATYESGFVIDKFPISRPNLTFSTLTVSNMSPEDSSIYLCSVETGENYGYTFGSGTRLTVV.

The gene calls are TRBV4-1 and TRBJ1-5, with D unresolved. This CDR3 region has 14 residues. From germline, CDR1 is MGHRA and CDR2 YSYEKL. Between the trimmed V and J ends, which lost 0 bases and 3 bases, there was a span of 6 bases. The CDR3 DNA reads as TGCGCCAGCAGCCAAGATATGAACAATCAGCCCCAGCATTTT. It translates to CASSQDMNNQPQHF.

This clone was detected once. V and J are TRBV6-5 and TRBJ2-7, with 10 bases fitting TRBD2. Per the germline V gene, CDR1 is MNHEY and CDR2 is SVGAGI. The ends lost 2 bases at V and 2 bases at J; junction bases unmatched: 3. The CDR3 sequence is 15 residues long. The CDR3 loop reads CASSYGLADTYEQYF. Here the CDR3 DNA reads TGTGCCAGCAGTTACGGACTAGCGGACACCTACGAGCAGTACTTC.

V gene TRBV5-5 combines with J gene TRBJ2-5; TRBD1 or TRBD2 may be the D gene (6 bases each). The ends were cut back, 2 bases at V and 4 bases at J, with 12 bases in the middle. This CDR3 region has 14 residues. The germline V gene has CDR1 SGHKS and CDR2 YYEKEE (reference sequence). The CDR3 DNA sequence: TGTGCCAGCAGCTTAGTAGGGGGAGGAGAGACCCAGTACTTC. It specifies CASSLVGGGETQYF.

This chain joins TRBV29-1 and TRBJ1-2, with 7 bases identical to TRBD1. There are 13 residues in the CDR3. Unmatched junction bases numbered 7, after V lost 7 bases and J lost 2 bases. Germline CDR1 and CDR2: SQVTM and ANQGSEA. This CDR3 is CSESGTDNYGYTF. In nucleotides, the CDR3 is TGCAGCGAGTCCGGGACAGACAACTATGGCTACACCTTC.

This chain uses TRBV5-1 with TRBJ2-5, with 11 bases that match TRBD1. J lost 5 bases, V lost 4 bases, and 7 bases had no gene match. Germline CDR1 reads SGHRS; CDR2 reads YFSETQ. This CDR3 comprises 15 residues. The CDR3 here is CASSLGTGGLETQYF. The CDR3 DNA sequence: TGCGCCAGCAGCCTAGGGACAGGGGGTCTTGAGACCCAGTACTTC.

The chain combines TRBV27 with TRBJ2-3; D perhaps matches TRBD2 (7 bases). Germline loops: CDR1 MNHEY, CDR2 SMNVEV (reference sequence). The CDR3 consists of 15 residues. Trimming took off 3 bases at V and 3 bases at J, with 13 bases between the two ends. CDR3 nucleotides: TGTGCCAGCAGTTTCTCCGGGGGGCGTACAGATACGCAGTATTTT. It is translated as CASSFSGGRTDTQYF.

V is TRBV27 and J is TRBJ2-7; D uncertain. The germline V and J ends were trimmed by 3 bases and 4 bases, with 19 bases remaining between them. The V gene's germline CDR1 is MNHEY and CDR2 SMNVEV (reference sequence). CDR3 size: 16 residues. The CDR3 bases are TGTGCCAGCAGTTTTAGTTCGGAGAGAGGTGGGTACGAGCAGTACTTC. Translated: CASSFSSERGGYEQYF.

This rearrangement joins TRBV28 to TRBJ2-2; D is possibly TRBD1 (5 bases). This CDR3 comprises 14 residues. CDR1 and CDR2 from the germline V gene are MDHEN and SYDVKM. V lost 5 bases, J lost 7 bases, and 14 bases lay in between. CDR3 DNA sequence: TGTGCCAGCAGTCCCCAGGGCTTGGGCGGGGAGCTGTTTTTT. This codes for CASSPQGLGGELFF.

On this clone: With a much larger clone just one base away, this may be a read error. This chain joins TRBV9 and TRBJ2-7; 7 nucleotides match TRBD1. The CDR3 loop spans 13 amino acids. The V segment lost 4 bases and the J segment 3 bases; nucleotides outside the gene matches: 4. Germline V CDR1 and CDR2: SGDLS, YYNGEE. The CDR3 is CASSPGQNYEQYF. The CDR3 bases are TGTGCCAGCAGCCCGGGACAGAACTACGAGCAGTACTTC.

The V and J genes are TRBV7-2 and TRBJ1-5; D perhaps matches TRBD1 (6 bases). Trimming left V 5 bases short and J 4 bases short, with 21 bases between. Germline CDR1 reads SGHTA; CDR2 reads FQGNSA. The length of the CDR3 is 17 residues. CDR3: CASSQTGGYAGNQPQHF. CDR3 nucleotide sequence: TGTGCCAGCAGCCAAACCGGGGGCTACGCGGGGAATCAGCCCCAGCATTTT.

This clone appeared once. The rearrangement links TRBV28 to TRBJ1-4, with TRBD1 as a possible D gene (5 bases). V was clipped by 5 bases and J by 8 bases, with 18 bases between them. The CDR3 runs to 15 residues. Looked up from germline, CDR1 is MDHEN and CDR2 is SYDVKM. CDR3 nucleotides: TGTGCCAGCAGTGATACAGGAAACGTGCTCGAAAAACTGTTTTTT. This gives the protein CASSDTGNVLEKLFF. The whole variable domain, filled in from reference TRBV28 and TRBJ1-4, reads DVKVTQSSRYLVKRTGEKVFLECVQDMDHENMFWYRQDPGLGLRLIYFSYDVKMKEKGDIPEGYSVSREKKERFSLILESASTNQTSMYLCASSDTGNVLEKLFFGSGTQLSVL.

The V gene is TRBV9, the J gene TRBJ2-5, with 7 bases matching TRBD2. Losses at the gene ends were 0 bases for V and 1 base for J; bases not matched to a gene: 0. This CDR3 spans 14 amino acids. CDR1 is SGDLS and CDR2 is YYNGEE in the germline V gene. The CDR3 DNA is TGTGCCAGCAGCGTAGCTAGCGGCCAAGAGACCCAGTACTTC. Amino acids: CASSVASGQETQYF.

CDR3 protein: CASSAGQGAFDEQYF. In nucleotides, the CDR3 is TGTGCCAGCAGTGCCGGACAGGGGGCGTTCGACGAGCAGTACTTC. This chain joins TRBV2 and TRBJ2-7, with TRBD1 identical over 11 bases. The ends lost 4 bases at V and 5 bases at J; junction bases unmatched: 7. This CDR3 region has 15 residues. The germline V gene has CDR1 SNHLY and CDR2 FYNNEI.

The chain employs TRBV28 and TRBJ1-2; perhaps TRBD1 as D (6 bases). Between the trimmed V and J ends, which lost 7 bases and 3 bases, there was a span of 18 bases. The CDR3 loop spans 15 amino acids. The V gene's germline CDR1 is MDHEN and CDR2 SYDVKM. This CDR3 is CASTFTTTGHYGYTF. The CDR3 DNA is TGTGCCAGCACATTCACAACAACAGGGCACTATGGCTACACCTTC.

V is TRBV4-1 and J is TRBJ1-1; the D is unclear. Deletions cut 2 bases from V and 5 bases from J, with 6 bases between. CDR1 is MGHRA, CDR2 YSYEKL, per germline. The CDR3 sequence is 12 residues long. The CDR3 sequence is CASSQSGTEAFF. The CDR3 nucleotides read TGCGCCAGCAGCCAAAGTGGTACTGAAGCTTTCTTT.

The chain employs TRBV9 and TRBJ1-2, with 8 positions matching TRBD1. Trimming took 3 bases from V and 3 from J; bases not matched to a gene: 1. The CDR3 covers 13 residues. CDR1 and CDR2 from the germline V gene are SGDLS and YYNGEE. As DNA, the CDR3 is TGTGCCAGCAGCGGACAGGGGTACTATGGCTACACCTTC. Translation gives CASSGQGYYGYTF.

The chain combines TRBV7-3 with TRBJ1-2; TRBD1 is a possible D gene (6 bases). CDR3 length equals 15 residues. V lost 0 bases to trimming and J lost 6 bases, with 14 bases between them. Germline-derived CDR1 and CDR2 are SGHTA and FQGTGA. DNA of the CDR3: TGTGCCAGCAGCTTAACCCAAGGGGGGCCGGATGGCTACACCTTC. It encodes CASSLTQGGPDGYTF.

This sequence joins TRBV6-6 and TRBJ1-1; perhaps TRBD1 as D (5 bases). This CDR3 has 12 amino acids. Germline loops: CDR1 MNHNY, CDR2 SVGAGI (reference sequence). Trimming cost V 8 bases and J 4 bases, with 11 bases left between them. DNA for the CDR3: TGTGCCAGCCTTTCGGGGGGCACTGAAGCTTTCTTT. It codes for CASLSGGTEAFF.

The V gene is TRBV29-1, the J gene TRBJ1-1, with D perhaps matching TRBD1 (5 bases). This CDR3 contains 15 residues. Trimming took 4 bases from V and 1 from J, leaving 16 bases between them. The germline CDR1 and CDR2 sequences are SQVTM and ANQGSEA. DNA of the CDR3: TGCAGCGTTGTAGGGGACGGTTCTTCGAACACTGAAGCTTTCTTT. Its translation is CSVVGDGSSNTEAFF.